This T cell receptor (beta chain) was retrieved from a study of blood T cell repertoires in COVID-19. Study summary: From the United States, Italy and Spain came samples of acute and convalescent COVID-19. T cells, B-cell-depleted T cells, or PBMCs provided the cDNA or gDNA that served as material.

The length of the CDR3 is 14 residues. CDR1 and CDR2 (germline): SGHRS, YFSETQ. J was trimmed by 2 bases and V by 2 bases; bases with no gene match: 2. In the original analysis: How many nucleated cells were present was estimated from reference gene primer amplification. Measured with immunoSEQ multiplex PCR; TCRdb has only the in-frame clones, and not every one. For V, J and clone size, that table is used; D and trimming come from the DNA. This table holds about 75,000 clones, approximately 79% found once. The J gene is TRBJ2-7, the V gene TRBV5-1, with 9 bases aligning to TRBD1. Sequencing used peripheral blood. The sequence came from a human donor with acute or convalescent COVID-19. The donor label of this sample is uncertain. The CDR3 nucleotides are TGCGCCAGCAGCTTCGGGACAGGGACCTACGAGCAGTACTTC. It codes for CASSFGTGTYEQYF.